This is a list of T cell receptor beta chains from one sample in a study of T cell repertoires in cytomegalovirus infection. From the reads, TCRdb called clonotypes with MiXCR, one entry per CDR3 protein. This sample has 600,000 to 800,000 distinct CDR3 sequences, with 20% to 25% found just once. Input material: CD8+ T cells from PBMCs. These receptors all stem from a human donor in good health (CMV status not recorded). Some clones in this sample may be carry-over from other donors' samples. CDR3s include the opening cysteine and the closing phenylalanine or tryptophan. D genes are given only for firm matches. Size is stated for part of the rows, as once, few or many counts, or as a class when the clone is expanded.

D: .; V: TRBV2; size: .; J: TRBJ1-2; CDR3: CASGLTNYGYTF; DNA: TGTGCCAGTGGGCTTACTAACTATGGCTACACCTTC
D: TRBD2; V: TRBV4-1; size: few; J: TRBJ2-5; CDR3: CASATSGGASETQYF; DNA: TGCGCCAGCGCGACTAGCGGGGGGGCGAGTGAGACCCAGTACTTC
D: TRBD2; V: TRBV7-8; size: many; J: TRBJ2-1; CDR3: CASSLSASGARNEQFF; DNA: TGTGCCAGCAGCTTATCCGCTAGCGGGGCCCGGAATGAGCAGTTCTTC
D: .; V: TRBV6-1; size: .; J: TRBJ1-1; CDR3: CASTPIGANTEAFF; DNA: TGTGCCAGCACTCCTATAGGGGCGAACACTGAAGCTTTCTTT
D: .; V: TRBV7-6; size: many; J: TRBJ1-1; CDR3: CASSLGGRGGMNTEAFF; DNA: TGTGCCAGCAGCTTAGGTGGCCGGGGCGGTATGAACACTGAAGCTTTCTTT
D: .; V: TRBV7-2; size: .; J: TRBJ2-3; CDR3: CASSPLLGGDTQYF; DNA: TGTGCCAGCAGCCCGCTCCTAGGCGGGGATACGCAGTATTTT
D: .; V: TRBV14; size: few; J: TRBJ2-6; CDR3: CASSHKMTVSGANVLTF; DNA: TGTGCCAGCAGCCATAAAATGACGGTCTCTGGGGCCAACGTCCTGACTTTC
D: .; V: TRBV7-2; size: .; J: TRBJ2-1; CDR3: CASSLRRGPFYNEQFF; DNA: TGTGCCAGCAGCCTACGGCGGGGGCCGTTTTACAATGAGCAGTTCTTC
D: .; V: TRBV15; size: .; J: TRBJ2-1; CDR3: CATSSGPYEQFF; DNA: TGTGCCACCAGCTCGGGGCCCTACGAGCAGTTCTTC
D: .; V: TRBV4-3; size: few; J: TRBJ1-1; CDR3: CASSQESVPPMNTEAFF; DNA: TGCGCCAGCAGCCAAGAGTCAGTCCCCCCCATGAACACTGAAGCTTTCTTT
D: TRBD1; V: TRBV25-1; size: few; J: TRBJ1-1; CDR3: CASSELLDRGGTEAFF; DNA: TGTGCCAGCAGTGAACTTCTTGACAGGGGCGGCACTGAAGCTTTCTTT
D: .; V: TRBV12-3/TRBV12-4; size: .; J: TRBJ1-1; CDR3: CASSLGGIGAFF; DNA: TGTGCCAGCAGTTTAGGAGGGATTGGAGCTTTCTTT
D: .; V: TRBV6-2/TRBV6-3; size: .; J: TRBJ2-1; CDR3: CASSNWDNSYNEQFF; DNA: TGTGCCAGCAGCAATTGGGACAACTCCTACAATGAGCAGTTCTTC
D: .; V: TRBV29-1; size: .; J: TRBJ1-2; CDR3: CSVDPLAGANYGYTF; DNA: TGCAGCGTTGATCCCCTGGCAGGGGCTAACTATGGCTACACCTTC
D: .; V: TRBV12-3/TRBV12-4; size: few; J: TRBJ1-1; CDR3: CASSFYTEAFF; DNA: TGTGCCAGCAGTTTTTACACTGAAGCTTTCTTT
D: .; V: TRBV25-1; size: .; J: TRBJ1-1; CDR3: CASSEWGEGTEAFF; DNA: TGTGCCAGCAGTGAATGGGGCGAGGGCACTGAAGCTTTCTTT
D: .; V: TRBV7-9; size: many; J: TRBJ2-3; CDR3: CASSFSMGGGTDTQYF; DNA: TGTGCCAGCAGCTTCTCAATGGGCGGAGGCACAGATACGCAGTATTTT
D: .; V: TRBV11-2; size: few; J: TRBJ2-7; CDR3: CASTGVIRPYEQYF; DNA: TGTGCCAGTACGGGGGTTATCCGTCCCTACGAGCAGTACTTC
D: .; V: TRBV7-6; size: many; J: TRBJ2-7; CDR3: CASSLDLGPDEQYF; DNA: TGTGCCAGCAGCTTAGATCTAGGGCCCGACGAGCAGTACTTC
D: .; V: TRBV15; size: .; J: TRBJ2-3; CDR3: CVTSRDGDSLTDTQYF; DNA: TGTGTCACCAGCAGAGATGGGGACTCCCTCACAGATACGCAGTATTTT
D: TRBD1; V: TRBV4-3; size: .; J: TRBJ1-4; CDR3: CASSLDRATNEKLFF; DNA: TGCGCCAGCAGCCTAGACAGGGCAACTAATGAAAAACTGTTTTTT
D: TRBD1; V: TRBV6-2/TRBV6-3; size: .; J: TRBJ2-1; CDR3: CASSYSRDRELLSDYNEQFF; DNA: TGTGCCAGCAGTTACTCGCGCGACAGGGAACTCCTAAGCGACTACAATGAGCAGTTCTTC
D: .; V: TRBV5-4; size: .; J: TRBJ2-2; CDR3: CASSLSLSDTGELFF; DNA: TGTGCCAGCAGCTTGTCTTTGTCCGACACCGGGGAGCTGTTTTTT
D: .; V: TRBV7-2; size: many; J: TRBJ2-2; CDR3: CASSWTPTGELFF; DNA: TGTGCCAGCAGCTGGACACCCACCGGGGAGCTGTTTTTT
D: TRBD1; V: TRBV20-1; size: .; J: TRBJ1-5; CDR3: CSARDMGQGFSPNQPQHF; DNA: TGCAGTGCTAGAGATATGGGACAGGGGTTTTCCCCCAATCAGCCCCAGCATTTT
D: .; V: TRBV20-1; size: few; J: TRBJ1-5; CDR3: CSARGTGSRGQPQHF; DNA: TGCAGTGCTAGGGGAACAGGGAGTCGAGGTCAGCCCCAGCATTTT
D: .; V: TRBV14; size: .; J: TRBJ2-5; CDR3: CASSLRAGRTQYF; DNA: TGTGCCAGCAGCCTCAGGGCAGGGCGGACCCAGTACTTC
D: .; V: TRBV29-1; size: .; J: TRBJ1-4; CDR3: CSVDSRHTGCNEKLFF; DNA: TGCAGCGTTGACTCACGACACACGGGGTGTAATGAAAAACTGTTTTTT
D: TRBD1; V: TRBV7-4; size: .; J: TRBJ1-3; CDR3: CASSSAGGGDSGNTIYF; DNA: TGTGCCAGCAGCTCAGCAGGGGGAGGGGACTCTGGAAACACCATATATTTT
D: TRBD2; V: TRBV6-2/TRBV6-3; size: .; J: TRBJ2-2; CDR3: CASSYLSGDTGELFF; DNA: TGTGCCAGCAGTTATCTAAGCGGGGACACCGGGGAGCTGTTTTTT
D: .; V: TRBV7-8; size: many; J: TRBJ1-1; CDR3: CASSFGLRTEAFF; DNA: TGTGCCAGCAGCTTTGGGCTCCGGACTGAAGCTTTCTTT
D: .; V: TRBV25-1; size: .; J: TRBJ2-1; CDR3: CASCRGSSYNEQFF; DNA: TGTGCCAGCTGCCGGGGGTCCTCCTACAATGAGCAGTTCTTC
D: .; V: TRBV7-9; size: many; J: TRBJ1-2; CDR3: CASSLLTGYNPF; DNA: TGTGCCAGCAGCCTTCTCACAGGATATAACCCCTTC
D: .; V: TRBV14; size: few; J: TRBJ2-2; CDR3: CASSQDSVWTGELFF; DNA: TGTGCCAGCAGCCAAGATTCAGTTTGGACCGGGGAGCTGTTTTTT
D: .; V: TRBV9; size: .; J: TRBJ2-3; CDR3: CASSVNSAGATDTQYF; DNA: TGTGCCAGCAGCGTAAATTCCGCAGGGGCGACAGATACGCAGTATTTT
D: .; V: TRBV25-1; size: .; J: TRBJ2-5; CDR3: CASSEPEIQETQYF; DNA: TGTGCCAGCAGTGAGCCAGAAATCCAAGAGACCCAGTACTTC
D: .; V: TRBV23-1; size: few; J: TRBJ1-2; CDR3: CASSHPSDGYTF; DNA: TGCGCCAGCAGTCACCCGTCTGATGGCTACACCTTC
D: TRBD1; V: TRBV10-3; size: .; J: TRBJ1-2; CDR3: CAISEVRDRLNYGYTF; DNA: TGTGCCATCAGTGAGGTCCGGGACAGGCTTAACTATGGCTACACCTTC
D: .; V: TRBV29-1; size: many; J: TRBJ2-7; CDR3: CSTILGAGEQYF; DNA: TGCAGCACAATCTTGGGGGCAGGGGAGCAGTACTTC